This T cell receptor (beta chain) was captured in a study of cytomegalovirus exposure and HLA in healthy donors. Study details: In a previous analysis, 110 million or so unique TCR beta sequences were found from 150 million to 200 million T cells. Study-wide findings and caveats: Cytomegalovirus association was assigned to more than 150 TCR beta chains. The productive fraction for most TCR beta V segments was about 90% or about 30% in an earlier analysis. Immune exposure data for these donors was limited to CMV serostatus.

Trimming removed 2 bases from V and 7 bases from J; junction bases left unmatched: 6. CDR1 SQVTM and CDR2 ANQGSEA come from the germline V gene. This CDR3 spans 13 amino acids. Comments on this clone: Its target is not known.

Amplification used 60 Vbeta primers and 13 Jbeta primers. Repertoires were generated with immunoSEQ multiplex PCR, while TCRdb's copy carries only in-frame clones and drops some. The sample carries 150,000 to 200,000 clones, about 77% recorded once. The chain couples TRBV29-1 to TRBJ1-1; 8 nucleotides match TRBD1. The TCR was taken from a female donor in good health and CMV-seronegative. The sequencing input was PBMCs. The CDR3 loop reads CSVERQGFGEAFF. CDR3 in DNA: TGCAGCGTTGAAAGACAGGGGTTCGGTGAAGCTTTCTTT.